These 19 T cell receptor beta chains share one sample of origin, sequenced in a study of cytotoxic CD8 clonotypes in ibrutinib-treated CLL (dated by TCRdb to the early 2020s). The time point tag for this specimen amounts to: progressive disease on ibrutinib. The library was obtained by the immunoSEQ multiplex PCR assay. The table comes from immuneACCESS by way of TCRdb, which keeps in-frame sequences with V and J called. Part of the clones is missing from these tables; in studies checked, under half for an unresolved V gene and the rest for unknown reasons. The sample table records about 60,000 clones; about 54% of these occur just once. Clones ranked in the top ten supply roughly a quarter of the sample. The material was PBMCs, obtained at disease progression, from a patient treated with ibrutinib. The receptors shown here come from a human donor with chronic lymphocytic leukemia.

There are many counts of this clone. The gene calls are TRBV7-2 and TRBJ2-7; D not resolved. V was trimmed by 3 bases and J by 0 bases, leaving 9 bases between them. This CDR3 has 14 residues. Looked up from germline, CDR1 is SGHTA and CDR2 is FQGNSA. CDR3 protein: CASSFGGRSYEQYF. In nucleotides, the CDR3 is TGTGCCAGCAGCTTTGGCGGCCGCTCCTACGAGCAGTACTTC.

The chain uses TRBV6-5 and TRBJ2-6; no clear D gene. Trimming cost V 6 bases and J 0 bases, with 3 bases left between them. This CDR3 region has 13 residues. CDR1 MNHEY and CDR2 SVGAGI come from the germline V gene. The CDR3 sequence is CASRVSGANVLTF. CDR3 DNA sequence: TGTGCCAGCAGAGTCTCTGGGGCCAACGTCCTGACTTTC.

In this sample, this clone turned up a few times. V is TRBV9 and J is TRBJ2-1; D unclear. Trimming took 3 bases from V and 4 from J, leaving 11 bases between them. The germline gives CDR1 SGDLS, CDR2 YYNGEE. The CDR3 is 14 amino acids. The CDR3: CASSGSGSYNEQFF. CDR3 bases: TGTGCCAGCAGCGGCTCCGGGTCTTACAATGAGCAGTTCTTC.

The genes are TRBV9 and TRBJ2-1; tentatively, D is TRBD1 (5 bases). Germline V gives CDR1 SGDLS, CDR2 YYNGEE. CDR3 length: 13 amino acids. Trimming pared 3 bases from V and 10 bases from J, leaving 14 bases between. CDR3 loop: CASSAEGAWEQFF. CDR3 coding DNA: TGTGCCAGCAGCGCTGAAGGGGCTTGGGAGCAGTTCTTC.

This clone was seen a few times. CDR3 protein: CASSPWAGTEQETQYF. In DNA, the CDR3 is TGCGCCAGCAGCCCCTGGGCCGGGACGGAACAAGAGACCCAGTACTTC. The chain joins TRBV4-1 to TRBJ2-5, with D perhaps given as TRBD1 or TRBD2 (5 bases each). CDR1 and CDR2 from the germline V gene are MGHRA and YSYEKL. Trimming took 4 bases from V and 2 from J, leaving 17 bases between them. CDR3 length equals 16 residues.

The rearrangement links TRBV28 to TRBJ1-2; tentatively, D is TRBD1 (5 bases). V was shortened by 2 bases and J by 5 bases, with 12 bases between the two germline ends. This CDR3 is built from 14 residues. CDR1 MDHEN and CDR2 SYDVKM come from the germline V gene. CDR3 in amino acids: CASSLTGGTYGYTF. The DNA for the CDR3 is TGTGCCAGCAGTTTAACGGGGGGAACATATGGCTACACCTTC.

V is TRBV9 and J is TRBJ2-3; D perhaps matches TRBD2 (5 bases). Germline lookup yields CDR1 SGDLS and CDR2 YYNGEE. Trimming left V 3 bases short and J 1 base short, with 12 bases between. This CDR3 spans 15 amino acids. For the CDR3, the DNA is TGTGCCAGCAGCGGGGCGGGCGTGGGCACAGATACGCAGTATTTT. It yields the protein CASSGAGVGTDTQYF.

The sample holds many counts of this clone. The chain has TRBV15 and TRBJ2-7; 10 nucleotides agree with TRBD1. Looked up from germline, CDR1 is LNHNV and CDR2 is YYDKDF (reference sequence). The CDR3 has 16 residues. Losses at the gene ends were 1 base for V and 5 bases for J; bases not matched to a gene: 8. In DNA form, the CDR3 reads TGTGCCACCAGCAGAGGGACCGGGACAGGGGTCGACGAGCAGTACTTC. Its translation is CATSRGTGTGVDEQYF.

The chain links TRBV7-2 to TRBJ1-6, with 8 positions matching TRBD1. CDR1 SGHTA and CDR2 FQGNSA come from the germline V gene. After removal of 5 bases from V and 5 bases from J, the junction contained 8 bases not matched to a gene. This CDR3 comprises 16 residues. The CDR3 here is CASSPHGQGNNSPLHF. The CDR3 DNA reads TGTGCCAGCAGCCCACATGGACAGGGCAATAATTCACCCCTCCACTTT.

In its sample, this clone was seen a few times. The chain joins TRBV9 to TRBJ2-7; 9 bases map to TRBD2. Losses at the gene ends were 0 bases for V and 5 bases for J; bases not matched to a gene: 3. The CDR3 extends over 14 amino acids. CDR1 is SGDLS and CDR2 is YYNGEE in the germline V gene. Here the CDR3 DNA reads TGTGCCAGCAGCGTAGCGGCTAGCGGGAACGAGCAGTACTTC. Translated, it gives CASSVAASGNEQYF.

This clone was picked up a small number of times. The chain uses TRBV6-5 and TRBJ1-2; D might be TRBD1 (5 bases). Germline V lookup: CDR1 MNHEY, CDR2 SVGAGI. Deletions cut 0 bases from V and 4 bases from J, with 9 bases between. The CDR3 has 14 amino acids. In DNA form, the CDR3 reads TGTGCCAGCAGTTACTCGATCGGGACCTATGGCTACACCTTC. Protein product: CASSYSIGTYGYTF.

The rearrangement joins TRBV30 to TRBJ2-1, with 7 nucleotides matching TRBD2. The V gene's germline CDR1 is GTSNPN and CDR2 SVGIG (reference sequence). This CDR3 comprises 13 residues. Trimming cost V 8 bases and J 4 bases; bases outside gene matches: 8. The DNA of the CDR3 is TGTGCCAGCCGATTAGCGGGTTACAATGAGCAGTTCTTC. It translates to CASRLAGYNEQFF.

The gene calls are TRBV6-5 and TRBJ1-1, with D possibly TRBD1 on 5 matching bases. In germline, CDR1 is MNHEY, CDR2 SVGAGI. The CDR3 contains 15 residues. Between the trimmed V and J ends, which lost 2 bases and 4 bases, there was a span of 14 bases. DNA for the CDR3: TGTGCCAGCAGTTACAGCACGGTCGGGGGCACTGAAGCTTTCTTT. This encodes CASSYSTVGGTEAFF.

V is TRBV19 and J is TRBJ2-7, with D perhaps TRBD2 (6 bases). Germline V CDR1 and CDR2: LNHDA, SQIVND (reference sequence). Trimming took 3 bases from V and 1 from J, leaving 7 bases between them. This CDR3 spans 13 amino acids. The DNA for the CDR3 is TGTGCCAGTAGTATCCGGGAGTCCTACGAGCAGTACTTC. This encodes CASSIRESYEQYF. Drawing the rest from reference TRBV19 and TRBJ2-7, the complete variable domain is DGGITQSPKYLFRKEGQNVTLSCEQNLNHDAMYWYRQDPGQGLRLIYYSQIVNDFQKGDIAEGYSVSREKKESFPLTVTSAQKNPTAFYLCASSIRESYEQYFGPGTRLTVT.

V usage is TRBV6-5 and J usage is TRBJ1-1; D is possibly TRBD1 (5 bases). The germline gives CDR1 MNHEY, CDR2 SVGAGI. Trimming shortened V by 1 base and J by 0 bases, and 12 bases separated the two germline ends. The CDR3 has 16 amino acids. The DNA of the CDR3 is TGTGCCAGCAGTTACTACGGGGCGGCCATGAACACTGAAGCTTTCTTT. It encodes CASSYYGAAMNTEAFF.

The rearrangement links TRBV5-1 to TRBJ2-3; D unclear. Per germline, CDR1 SGHRS and CDR2 YFSETQ. Trimming took 0 bases from V and 3 from J, leaving 11 bases between them. CDR3 size: 15 residues. CDR3 nucleotide sequence: TGCGCCAGCAGCTTGGCCTCGAAGGTGACAGATACGCAGTATTTT. Residues: CASSLASKVTDTQYF.

CDR3: CASSAGTRGGTGELFF. The CDR3 region has the DNA TGTGCCAGCAGTGCGGGGACGAGGGGAGGTACCGGGGAGCTGTTTTTT. The J gene is TRBJ2-2, the V gene TRBV2; possibly TRBD2 for D (6 bases). Trimming shortened V by 4 bases and J by 5 bases, and 17 bases separated the two germline ends. The CDR3 extends over 16 amino acids. CDR1 SNHLY and CDR2 FYNNEI come from the germline V gene.

The chain links TRBV2 to TRBJ2-7, with D maybe TRBD1 (6 bases). The germline V gene has CDR1 SNHLY and CDR2 FYNNEI. V gave up 6 bases and J gave up 0 bases, with 15 bases separating them. The CDR3 loop spans 15 amino acids. CDR3 sequence: CASRNTGTLSYEQYF. DNA for the CDR3: TGTGCCAGCAGAAATACCGGGACACTCTCCTACGAGCAGTACTTC.

The chain couples TRBV27 to TRBJ2-3; D assignment may be TRBD1 or TRBD2 (5 bases each). CDR1 is MNHEY and CDR2 is SMNVEV in the germline V gene (reference sequence). The CDR3 is made up of 14 amino acids. The V gene lost 3 bases and the J gene lost 8 bases, with 15 bases spanning the gap. The CDR3, as DNA: TGTGCCAGCAGTTTGGGGTCCACCGGGACTACGCAGTATTTT. Its protein product is CASSLGSTGTTQYF.